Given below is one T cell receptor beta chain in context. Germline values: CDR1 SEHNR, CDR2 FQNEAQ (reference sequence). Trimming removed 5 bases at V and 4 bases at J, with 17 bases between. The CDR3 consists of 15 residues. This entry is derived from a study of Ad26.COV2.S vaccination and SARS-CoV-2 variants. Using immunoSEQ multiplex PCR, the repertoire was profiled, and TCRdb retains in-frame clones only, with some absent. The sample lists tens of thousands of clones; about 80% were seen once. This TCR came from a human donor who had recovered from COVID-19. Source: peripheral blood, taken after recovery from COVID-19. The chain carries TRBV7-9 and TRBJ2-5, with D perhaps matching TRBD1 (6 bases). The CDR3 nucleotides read TGTGCCAGCAGCCAGGGGTCCTTCCTGTTAGAGACCCAGTACTTC. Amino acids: CASSQGSFLLETQYF.